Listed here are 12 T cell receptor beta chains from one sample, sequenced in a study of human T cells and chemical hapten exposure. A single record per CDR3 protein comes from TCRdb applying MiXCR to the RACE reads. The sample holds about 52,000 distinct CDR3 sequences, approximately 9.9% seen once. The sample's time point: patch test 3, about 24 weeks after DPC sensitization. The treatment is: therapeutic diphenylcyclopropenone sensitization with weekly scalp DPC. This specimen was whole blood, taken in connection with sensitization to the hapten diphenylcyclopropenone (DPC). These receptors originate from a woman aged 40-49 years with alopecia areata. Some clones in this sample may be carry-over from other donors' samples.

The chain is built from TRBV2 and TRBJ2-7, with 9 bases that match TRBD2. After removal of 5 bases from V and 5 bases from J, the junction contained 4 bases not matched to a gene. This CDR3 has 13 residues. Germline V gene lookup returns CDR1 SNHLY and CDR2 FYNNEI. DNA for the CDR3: TGTGCCAGCAGTTCGACTAGCGGCCACGAGCAGTACTTC. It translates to CASSSTSGHEQYF. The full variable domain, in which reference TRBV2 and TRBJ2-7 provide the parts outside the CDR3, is EPEVTQTPSHQVTQMGQEVILRCVPISNHLYFYWYRQILGQKVEFLVSFYNNEISEKSEIFDDQFSVERPDGSNFTLKIRSTKLEDSAMYFCASSSTSGHEQYFGPGTRLTVT.

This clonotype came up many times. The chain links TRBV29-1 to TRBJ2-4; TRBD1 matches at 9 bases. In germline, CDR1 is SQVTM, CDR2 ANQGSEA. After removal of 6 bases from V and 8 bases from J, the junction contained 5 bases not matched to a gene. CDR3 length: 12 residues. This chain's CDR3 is CSVTGGPDIQYF. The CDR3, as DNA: TGCAGCGTGACAGGGGGTCCAGACATTCAGTACTTC. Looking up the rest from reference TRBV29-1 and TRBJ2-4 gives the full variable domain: SAVISQKPSRDICQRGTSLTIQCQVDSQVTMMFWYRQQPGQSLTLIATANQGSEATYESGFVIDKFPISRPNLTFSTLTVSNMSPEDSSIYLCSVTGGPDIQYFGAGTRLSVL.

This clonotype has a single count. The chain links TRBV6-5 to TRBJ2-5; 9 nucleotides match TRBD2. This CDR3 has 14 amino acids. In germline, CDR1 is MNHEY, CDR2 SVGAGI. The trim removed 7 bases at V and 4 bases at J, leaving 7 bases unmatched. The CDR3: CASTLSGGTETQYF. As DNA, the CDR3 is TGTGCCAGCACCCTAAGCGGGGGGACAGAGACCCAGTACTTC.

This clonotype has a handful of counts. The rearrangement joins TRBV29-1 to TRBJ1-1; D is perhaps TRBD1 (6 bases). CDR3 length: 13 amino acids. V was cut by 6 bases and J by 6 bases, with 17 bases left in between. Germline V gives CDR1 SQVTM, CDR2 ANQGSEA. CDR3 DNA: TGCAGCGTCCCCCCCGGGGGGCGCGCTGAAGCTTTCTTT. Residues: CSVPPGGRAEAFF.

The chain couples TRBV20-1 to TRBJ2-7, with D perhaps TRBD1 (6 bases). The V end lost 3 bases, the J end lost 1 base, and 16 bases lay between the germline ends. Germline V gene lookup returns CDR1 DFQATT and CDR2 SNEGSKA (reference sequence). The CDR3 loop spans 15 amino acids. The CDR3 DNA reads TGCAGTGCTAGTGACTTCAGGGGTCGGTCCTACGAGCAGTACTTC. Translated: CSASDFRGRSYEQYF.

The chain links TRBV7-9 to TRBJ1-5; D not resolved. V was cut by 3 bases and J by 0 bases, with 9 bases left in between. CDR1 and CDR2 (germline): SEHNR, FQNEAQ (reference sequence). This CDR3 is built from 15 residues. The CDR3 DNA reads TGTGCCAGCAGCTTCGGATTTGGTAGCAATCAGCCCCAGCATTTT. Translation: CASSFGFGSNQPQHF. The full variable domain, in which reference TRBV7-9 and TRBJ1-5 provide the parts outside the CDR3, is DTGVSQNPRHKITKRGQNVTFRCDPISEHNRLYWYRQTLGQGPEFLTYFQNEAQLEKSRLLSDRFSAERPKGSFSTLEIQRTEQGDSAMYLCASSFGFGSNQPQHFGDGTRLSIL.

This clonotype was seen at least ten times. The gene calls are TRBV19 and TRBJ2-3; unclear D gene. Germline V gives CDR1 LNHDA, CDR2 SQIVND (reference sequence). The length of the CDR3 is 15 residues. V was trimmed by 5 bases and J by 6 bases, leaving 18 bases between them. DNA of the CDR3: TGTGCCAGTAGTGCCGACGGTCGGGCCGCGGATACGCAGTATTTT. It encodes CASSADGRAADTQYF.

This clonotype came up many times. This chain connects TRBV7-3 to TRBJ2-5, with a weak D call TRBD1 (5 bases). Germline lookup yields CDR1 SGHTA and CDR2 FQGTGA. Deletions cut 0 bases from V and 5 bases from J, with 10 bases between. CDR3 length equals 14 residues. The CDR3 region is CASSLTPQGETQYF. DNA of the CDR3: TGTGCCAGCAGCTTAACCCCCCAGGGTGAGACCCAGTACTTC.

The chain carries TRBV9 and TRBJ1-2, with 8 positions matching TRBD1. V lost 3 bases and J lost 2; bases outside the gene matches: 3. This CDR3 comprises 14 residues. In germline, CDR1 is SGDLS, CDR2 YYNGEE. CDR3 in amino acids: CASSAGQGNYGYTF. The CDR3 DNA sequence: TGTGCCAGCAGCGCTGGACAGGGCAACTATGGCTACACCTTC.

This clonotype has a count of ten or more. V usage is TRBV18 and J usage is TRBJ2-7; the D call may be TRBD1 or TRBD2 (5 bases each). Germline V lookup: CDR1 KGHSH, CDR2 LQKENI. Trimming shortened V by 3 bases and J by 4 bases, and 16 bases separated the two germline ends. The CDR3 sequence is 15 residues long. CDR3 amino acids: CASSPSGTIQYEQYF. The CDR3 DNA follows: TGTGCCAGCTCACCCTCCGGGACCATCCAGTACGAGCAGTACTTC.

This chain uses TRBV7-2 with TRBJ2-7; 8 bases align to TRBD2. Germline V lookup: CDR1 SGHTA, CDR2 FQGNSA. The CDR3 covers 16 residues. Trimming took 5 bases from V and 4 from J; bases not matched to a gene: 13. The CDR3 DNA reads TGTGCCAGCAGCCCGGGACTCGGCGGGGGGCAGTACGAGCAGTACTTC. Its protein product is CASSPGLGGGQYEQYF. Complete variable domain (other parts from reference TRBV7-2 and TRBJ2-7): GAGVSQSPSNKVTEKGKDVELRCDPISGHTALYWYRQSLGQGLEFLIYFQGNSAPDKSGLPSDRFSAERTGGSVSTLTIQRTQQEDSAVYLCASSPGLGGGQYEQYFGPGTRLTVT.

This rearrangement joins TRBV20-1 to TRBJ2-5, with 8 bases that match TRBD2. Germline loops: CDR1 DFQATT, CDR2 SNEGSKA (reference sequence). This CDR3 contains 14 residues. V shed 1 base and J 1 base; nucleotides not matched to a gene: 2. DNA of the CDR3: TGCAGTGCTAGAGCGGGGGGGCGCCAAGAGACCCAGTACTTC. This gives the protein CSARAGGRQETQYF.